Below are 11 T cell receptor beta chains sequenced from a single sample in a study of blood T cell repertoires in COVID-19. Assay used: immunoSEQ multiplex PCR; TCRdb lists only in-frame clones, some missing. The repertoire holds 95,000 to 130,000 clones, with roughly nine tenths as singletons. The sample consisted of peripheral blood. The receptors were sampled from a human donor with active COVID-19. The donor label of this sample is uncertain.

This chain links TRBV7-2 with TRBJ2-6; 11 nucleotides agree with TRBD2. Per the germline V gene, CDR1 is SGHTA and CDR2 is FQGNSA. CDR3 length: 17 amino acids. With V trimmed by 2 bases and J by 0 bases, 0 bases remained unmatched. The CDR3: CASSLLAGGSGANVLTF. The CDR3 DNA follows: TGTGCCAGCAGCTTACTAGCGGGGGGCTCTGGGGCCAACGTCCTGACTTTC.

The chain employs TRBV29-1 and TRBJ1-1, with unresolved D. Trimming cost V 5 bases and J 3 bases, with 13 bases left between them. Germline V gives CDR1 SQVTM, CDR2 ANQGSEA. This CDR3 has 13 amino acids. CDR3 sequence: CSVLPRGYTEAFF. DNA for the CDR3: TGCAGCGTTCTTCCCAGAGGCTACACTGAAGCTTTCTTT. The variable domain in full, with the rest retrieved from reference TRBV29-1 and TRBJ1-1, is SAVISQKPSRDICQRGTSLTIQCQVDSQVTMMFWYRQQPGQSLTLIATANQGSEATYESGFVIDKFPISRPNLTFSTLTVSNMSPEDSSIYLCSVLPRGYTEAFFGQGTRLTVV.

This chain connects TRBV7-3 to TRBJ2-7, with D perhaps TRBD2 (6 bases). CDR3 size: 14 residues. The V and J ends lost 5 bases and 6 bases respectively, with 17 bases between them. Per germline, CDR1 SGHTA and CDR2 FQGTGA. CDR3 coding DNA: TGTGCCAGCAGCCTGGGCGGGGAAGCTCGCGAGCAGTACTTC. Amino acid sequence: CASSLGGEAREQYF.

V and J are TRBV18 and TRBJ2-3, with 11 bases matching TRBD2. The ends lost 8 bases at V and 2 bases at J; junction bases unmatched: 6. The CDR3 runs 15 residues. Looked up from germline, CDR1 is KGHSH and CDR2 is LQKENI. The CDR3 sequence: CASMLAGGNTDTQYF. CDR3 in DNA: TGTGCCAGCATGCTAGCGGGGGGCAACACAGATACGCAGTATTTT.

This chain uses TRBV10-2 with TRBJ1-2, with a tentative D call TRBD1 (6 bases). Per germline, CDR1 WSHSY and CDR2 SAAADI. The CDR3 sequence is 15 residues long. V gave up 3 bases and J gave up 5 bases, with 16 bases separating them. CDR3 region: CASSDITRGMYGYTF. Here the CDR3 DNA reads TGCGCCAGCAGTGACATTACTAGGGGGATGTATGGCTACACCTTC.

The chain couples TRBV11-2 to TRBJ1-5; a weak D match, TRBD1 (6 bases). V lost 0 bases, J lost 6 bases, and 15 bases lay in between. Germline V gene data show CDR1 as SGHAT and CDR2 as FQNNGV. The CDR3 contains 16 residues. CDR3 nucleotides: TGTGCCAGCAGCTTAGATTTTAACAGGGTTGGTCAGCCCCAGCATTTT. It specifies CASSLDFNRVGQPQHF.

This clone has a single count. The chain's CDR3 is CASSFDWGWNEQFF. The CDR3 nucleotides read TGCGCCAGCAGCTTTGATTGGGGCTGGAATGAGCAGTTCTTC. V is TRBV5-1 and J is TRBJ2-1; TRBD1 is a possible D gene (5 bases). This CDR3 contains 14 residues. Germline V gene data show CDR1 as SGHRS and CDR2 as YFSETQ. With 2 bases removed from V and 7 bases from J, the gap between germline ends came to 13 bases.

The V call is TRBV7-9, the J call TRBJ2-1, with TRBD2 identical over 12 bases. Germline V gives CDR1 SEHNR, CDR2 FQNEAQ (reference sequence). J lost 2 bases, V lost 4 bases, and 6 bases had no gene match. This CDR3 comprises 17 residues. The CDR3 DNA follows: TGTGCCAGCAGCTCTCTAGCGGGGGGGTCAGCCTACAATGAGCAGTTCTTC. It codes for CASSSLAGGSAYNEQFF.

The CDR3 loop is CASSLAGIAEQYF. The CDR3 DNA reads as TGCGCCAGCAGCTTGGCAGGGATCGCCGAGCAGTACTTC. The chain links TRBV5-1 to TRBJ2-7; possibly TRBD1 for D (5 bases). V shed 0 bases and J shed 6 bases, with 10 bases lying between them. The CDR3 length is 13 residues. CDR1 is SGHRS and CDR2 is YFSETQ in the germline V gene.

Here the CDR3 reads CASSLGHSSDEQFF. The CDR3 DNA reads TGCGCCAGCAGCTTGGGTCACAGCAGTGACGAGCAGTTCTTC. This sequence joins TRBV5-1 and TRBJ2-1; unclear D gene. Germline V gene lookup returns CDR1 SGHRS and CDR2 YFSETQ. V was clipped by 0 bases and J by 10 bases, with 14 bases between them. This CDR3 has 14 residues.

This clone appeared a single time. The chain recombines TRBV19 with TRBJ2-7; D unclear. Trimming pared 3 bases from V and 5 bases from J, leaving 11 bases between. The CDR3 spans 13 residues. Germline CDR1 reads LNHDA; CDR2 reads SQIVND (reference sequence). In DNA form, the CDR3 reads TGTGCCAGTAGTATTGGCCCCATCGACGAGCAGTACTTC. Translated, it gives CASSIGPIDEQYF.